This TCR beta chain was recovered during a study of T cells after yellow fever vaccination (dated by TCRdb to 2018 to 2020). Study-wide context: The SMART-Seq v4 Ultra Low Input RNA kit was used to prepare libraries from fractions with low cell numbers. To track T-cell clones before and after primary and booster YFV17D yellow fever vaccination, bulk TCR alpha and beta repertoires were sequenced longitudinally. Two healthy male donors, one aged 18 to 30 and one aged 30 to 40 years, made up the cohort. Bulk PBMC replicates and cell subsets were isolated from blood drawn at multiple timepoints before and after both primary and secondary immunization.

Study-wide conclusions, independent of this receptor: Compared with the primary T-cell response, the secondary T-cell response was faster but weaker, reaching its peak on day 5 rather than on day 15. After the booster, most of the clones that had expanded following primary vaccination were detected again (roughly 97% of CD4 and around 88% of CD8), which suggests that memory was broadly maintained. A small share of clonotypes occurred in both CD4 and CD8 compartments, likely arising from convergent recombination. Because only a couple of donors were included in the study, the extent to which the findings can be generalized is limited. Because abundant contaminating clonotypes from the bulk population could be contained in FACS-sorted repertoires, computational filtering was required.

The treatment or condition label, read with the paper, signifies: live attenuated yellow fever vaccine strain. Two biological replicates of bulk PBMCs were collected at each blood-draw timepoint. A standard Ficoll-Paque protocol was used to isolate PBMCs from peripheral blood. RNA was extracted with TriZol from bulk PBMCs, CD4 and CD8 fractions, and dextramer-positive and dextramer-negative fractions. TCR cDNA was synthesized by 5'RACE template switching, which introduced a universal primer site and unique molecular identifiers. Priming for cDNA synthesis came from both the TCR alpha and TCR beta constant segments. Library amplification used two PCR steps, and the second PCR step added sample barcodes and sequencing adapters. Sequencing of libraries was done on Illumina HiSeq 2500 (2x100 bp) or NovaSeq (2x150 bp). As for the authors' bioinformatics: MIGEC was used to demultiplex reads and collapse the reads into UMI consensus sequences, and MiXCR was used for V(D)J alignment. Vaccine-responding clonotypes were identified with edgeR using replicate PBMC samples, with FDR below 0.01 and a log2 fold change above 5 up to day 15 being required. Each bulk clonotype was labeled CD4 or CD8 based on which sequenced repertoire, CD4 or CD8, contained the clonotype at higher abundance. TCRdb passed the public sequencing reads through fastp at Q25 and MiXCR, retaining productive beta sequences. Every distinct CDR3 protein forms one entry, paired with its most common genes and DNA. It is TCRdb's table, rather than the study itself, that gives the V and J calls and clone size. Counted in this sample were 400,000 or so distinct CDR3 sequences; around 10% of them appeared once. Jointly, the top ten make up 18% of the sample.

The CDR3 has 18 amino acids, counting the end cysteine and phenylalanine. Of the read, only the CDR3 DNA is kept; its 54 bases are in frame from base 1. Trimming takes 5 bases off V and 6 bases off J; junction bases not matched to a gene: 11. CDR1 and CDR2, looked up from the germline V gene, are SGHAT and FQNNGV. A word on this clonotype: This receptor's antigen is unknown. Within one base of it there is no much larger clone, and no base qualities were kept.

This clonotype was obtained from a man between 18 and 35 years old who received the YFV17D yellow fever vaccine. This material consisted of PBMCs, taken on the day of the first yellow fever vaccination. This chain is built from TRBV11-2 and TRBJ2-2; 14 of the junction bases match TRBD2. CDR3 reads: CASSAPGLAGVVSGELFF. DNA sequence: TGTGCCAGCAGCGCCCCGGGACTAGCGGGGGTAGTCTCCGGGGAGCTGTTTTTT.